The TCR beta chain under discussion was sequenced for a study of cytomegalovirus exposure and HLA in healthy donors. The germline V gene encodes CDR1 MNHEY and CDR2 SMNVEV (reference sequence). The CDR3 spans 15 residues. V lost 1 base and J lost 4, with 11 bases in between. All donors participated as healthy donors of bone marrow. This clone has a single count. The PCR ran on 60 Vbeta and 13 Jbeta primers. TCRdb's table, derived via immunoSEQ multiplex PCR, lists solely in-frame clones and lacks some. The sample gives about 130,000 clones, 60% to 85% of which show up once; over 1.5% is in the top ten.

The sample comprised PBMCs. This TCR was recovered from a woman aged 40 to 55 in good health and CMV-seronegative. The chain links TRBV27 to TRBJ1-5; D is perhaps TRBD1 (5 bases). The CDR3 sequence: CASSLFSGPNQPQHF. The CDR3 DNA is TGTGCCAGCAGTTTATTCTCAGGGCCGAATCAGCCCCAGCATTTT.